This entry is about one TCR beta chain. This sample was taken from a study of blood T cells in healthy people across ages. Together with a sample-barcoded 5' primer, a J-beta primer mix was included in a second PCR lasting about 7 to 11 cycles. TCRdb reprocessed the 5' RACE reads via MiXCR and lists one record per CDR3 protein. The table has 1,800,000 or so distinct CDR3 sequences, about two fifths seen once; the top ten hold roughly 24%. Between the trimmed V and J ends, which lost 2 bases and 0 bases, there was a span of 9 bases. This CDR3 is 14 amino acids long. Germline values: CDR1 SGHDT, CDR2 YYEEEE.

The sequence was obtained from a human donor in good health. The rearrangement joins TRBV5-6 to TRBJ2-7; TRBD1 might be the D (5 bases). Input material: blood. In nucleotides, the CDR3 is TGTGCCAGCAGCTTCCCCGACAGCTCCTACGAGCAGTACTTC. It translates to CASSFPDSSYEQYF.